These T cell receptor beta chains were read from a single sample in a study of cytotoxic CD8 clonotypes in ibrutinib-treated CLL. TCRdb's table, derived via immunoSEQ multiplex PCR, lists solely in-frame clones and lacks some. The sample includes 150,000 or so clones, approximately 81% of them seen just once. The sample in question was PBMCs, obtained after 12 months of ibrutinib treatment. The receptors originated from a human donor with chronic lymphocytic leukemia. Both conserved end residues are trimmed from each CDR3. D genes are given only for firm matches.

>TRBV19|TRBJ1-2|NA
ASSIDHTGTYGYT
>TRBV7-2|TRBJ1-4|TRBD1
ASRRQGATNEKLF
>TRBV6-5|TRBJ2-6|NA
ASSLGSGANVLT
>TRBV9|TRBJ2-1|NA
ASSPRLGVNEQF
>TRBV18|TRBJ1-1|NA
ASSRGGLLDTEAF
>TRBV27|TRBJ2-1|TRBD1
ASRSDRAYGEQF
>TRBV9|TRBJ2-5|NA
ASSPGIAGETQY
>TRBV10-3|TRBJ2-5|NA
AIRGTAVGGEETQY
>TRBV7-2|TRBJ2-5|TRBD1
ASSGTDQETQY
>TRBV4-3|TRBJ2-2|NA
ASSQGAADPSTGELF
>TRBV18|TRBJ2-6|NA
ASSPVVQGGAGANVLT
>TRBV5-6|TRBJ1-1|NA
ASSLYLGGITEAF
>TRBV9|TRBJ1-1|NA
ASSPRQMAEAF
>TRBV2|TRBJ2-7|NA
ASSEGLQNPYEQY
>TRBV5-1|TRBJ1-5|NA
ASSWIPGTNQPQH
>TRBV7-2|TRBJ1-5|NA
ASSLLNGNQPQH
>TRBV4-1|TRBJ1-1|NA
ASSQLRTEKYEAF